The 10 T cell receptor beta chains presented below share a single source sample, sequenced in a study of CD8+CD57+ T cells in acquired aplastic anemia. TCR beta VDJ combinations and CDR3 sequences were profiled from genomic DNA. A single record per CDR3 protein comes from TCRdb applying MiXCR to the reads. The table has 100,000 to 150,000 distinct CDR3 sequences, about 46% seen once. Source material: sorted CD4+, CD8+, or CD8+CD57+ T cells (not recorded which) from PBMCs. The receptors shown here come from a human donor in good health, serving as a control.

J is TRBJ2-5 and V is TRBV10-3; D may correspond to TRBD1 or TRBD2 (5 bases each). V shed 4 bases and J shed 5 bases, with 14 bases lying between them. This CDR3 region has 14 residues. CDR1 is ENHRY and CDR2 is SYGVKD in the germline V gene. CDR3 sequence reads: CAISVGQGGETQYF. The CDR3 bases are TGTGCCATCAGTGTTGGTCAGGGCGGGGAGACCCAGTACTTC.

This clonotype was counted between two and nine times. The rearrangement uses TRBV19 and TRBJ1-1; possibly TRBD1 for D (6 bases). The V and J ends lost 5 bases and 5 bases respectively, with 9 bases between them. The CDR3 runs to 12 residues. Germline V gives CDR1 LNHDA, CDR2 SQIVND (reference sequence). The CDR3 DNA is TGTGCCAGTAGTCTGGGGGCGACTGAAGCTTTCTTT. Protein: CASSLGATEAFF.

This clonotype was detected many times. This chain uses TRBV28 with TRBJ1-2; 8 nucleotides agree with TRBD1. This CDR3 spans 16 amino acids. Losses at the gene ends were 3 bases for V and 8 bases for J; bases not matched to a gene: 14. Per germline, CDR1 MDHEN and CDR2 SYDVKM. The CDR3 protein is CASSLIPATGVRGYTF. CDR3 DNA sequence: TGTGCCAGCAGTTTGATTCCGGCGACAGGGGTGCGGGGCTACACCTTC.

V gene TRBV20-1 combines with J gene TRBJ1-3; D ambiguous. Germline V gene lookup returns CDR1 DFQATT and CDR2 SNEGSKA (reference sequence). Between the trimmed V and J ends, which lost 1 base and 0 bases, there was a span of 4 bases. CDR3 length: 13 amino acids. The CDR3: CSARVISGNTIYF. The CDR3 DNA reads TGCAGTGCTAGAGTGATCTCTGGAAACACCATATATTTT.

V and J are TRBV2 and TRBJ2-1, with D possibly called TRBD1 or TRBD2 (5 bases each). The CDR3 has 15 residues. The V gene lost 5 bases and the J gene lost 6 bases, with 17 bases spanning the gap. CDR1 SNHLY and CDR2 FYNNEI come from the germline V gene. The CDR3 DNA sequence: TGTGCCAGCAGTTACGGGACCCAGGGTGCCAATGAGCAGTTCTTC. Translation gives CASSYGTQGANEQFF.

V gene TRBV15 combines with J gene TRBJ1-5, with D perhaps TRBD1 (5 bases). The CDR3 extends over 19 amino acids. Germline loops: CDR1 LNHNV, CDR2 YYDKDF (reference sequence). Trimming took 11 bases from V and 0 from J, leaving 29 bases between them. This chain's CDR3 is CASSGPGTQHSGSNQPQHF. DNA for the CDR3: TGTGCCTCTAGCGGACCCGGGACTCAGCATTCCGGTAGCAATCAGCCCCAGCATTTT.

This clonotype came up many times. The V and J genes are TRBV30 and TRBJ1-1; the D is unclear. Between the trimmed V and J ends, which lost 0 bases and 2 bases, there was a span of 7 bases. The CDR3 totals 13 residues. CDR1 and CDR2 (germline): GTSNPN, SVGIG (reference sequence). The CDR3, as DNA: TGTGCCTGGAGTGTAGGGCATAACACTGAAGCTTTCTTT. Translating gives CAWSVGHNTEAFF.

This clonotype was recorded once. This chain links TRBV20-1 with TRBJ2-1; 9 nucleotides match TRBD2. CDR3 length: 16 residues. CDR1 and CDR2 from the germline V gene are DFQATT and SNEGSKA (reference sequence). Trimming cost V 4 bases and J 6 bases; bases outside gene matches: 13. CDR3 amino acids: CSATEPFAAGGNEQFF. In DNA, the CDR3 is TGCAGTGCTACGGAACCGTTTGCAGCGGGGGGCAATGAGCAGTTCTTC.

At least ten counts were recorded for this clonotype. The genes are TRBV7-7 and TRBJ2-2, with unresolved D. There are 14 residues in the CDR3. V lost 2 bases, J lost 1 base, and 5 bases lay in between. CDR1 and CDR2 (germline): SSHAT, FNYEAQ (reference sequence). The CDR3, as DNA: TGTGCCAGCAGCTTACTGGGGAACACCGGGGAGCTGTTTTTT. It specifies CASSLLGNTGELFF.

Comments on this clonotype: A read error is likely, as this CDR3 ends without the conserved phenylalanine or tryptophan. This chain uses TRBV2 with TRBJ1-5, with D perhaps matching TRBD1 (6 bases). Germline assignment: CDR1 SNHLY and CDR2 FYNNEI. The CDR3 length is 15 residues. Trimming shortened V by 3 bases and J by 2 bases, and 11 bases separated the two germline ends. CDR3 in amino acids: CASSEGGRGNQPQHL. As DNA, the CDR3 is TGTGCCAGCAGTGAGGGGGGCAGAGGCAATCAGCCCCAGCATCTT.